Each of the 20 T cell receptor beta chains below was sequenced from the same sample in a study of T cell responses to AZD1222 COVID-19 vaccine. TCRdb's copy holds only in-frame clones and misses some; the assay was immunoSEQ multiplex PCR. The repertoire holds 75,000 to 90,000 clones, with roughly 88% as singletons. The sample consisted of peripheral blood, taken on day 0 of AZD1222 vaccination. Receptor source: an adult in good health.

This chain uses TRBV27 with TRBJ2-1; D call uncertain. The CDR3 extends over 14 amino acids. V was cut by 6 bases and J by 0 bases, with 9 bases left in between. Per germline, CDR1 MNHEY and CDR2 SMNVEV (reference sequence). The DNA for the CDR3 is TGTGCCAGCAGCTCTATGAGCTCCTACAATGAGCAGTTCTTC. This encodes CASSSMSSYNEQFF.

The V gene is TRBV7-3, the J gene TRBJ2-5; D is uncertain. The CDR3 length is 14 residues. V was cut by 1 base and J by 5 bases, with 11 bases left in between. The germline V gene has CDR1 SGHTA and CDR2 FQGTGA. The CDR3 sequence is CASSLNGPMETQYF. The CDR3 coding sequence is TGTGCCAGCAGCTTAAACGGCCCAATGGAGACCCAGTACTTC.

The rearrangement links TRBV19 to TRBJ1-2, with D perhaps matching TRBD1 (6 bases). The germline CDR1 and CDR2 sequences are LNHDA and SQIVND (reference sequence). The CDR3 is 15 amino acids. The V end lost 2 bases, the J end lost 3 bases, and 13 bases lay between the germline ends. The CDR3 DNA reads as TGTGCCAGTAGTATAAGTAGAGGGGGGGACTATGGCTACACCTTC. Its protein is CASSISRGGDYGYTF. The full variable domain, with the rest looked up from reference TRBV19 and TRBJ1-2, is DGGITQSPKYLFRKEGQNVTLSCEQNLNHDAMYWYRQDPGQGLRLIYYSQIVNDFQKGDIAEGYSVSREKKESFPLTVTSAQKNPTAFYLCASSISRGGDYGYTFGSGTRLTVV.

The CDR3 bases are TGTGCCAGCAGTGAAGTGGGGTCAGCCTCTGGAAACACCATATATTTT. Its protein product is CASSEVGSASGNTIYF. This chain links TRBV6-1 with TRBJ1-3; D unresolved. V lost 1 base to trimming and J lost 0 bases, with 10 bases between them. The germline V gene encodes CDR1 MNHNS and CDR2 SASEGT. The CDR3 is 16 amino acids.

The V and J genes are TRBV25-1 and TRBJ1-5; D is undetermined. The germline gives CDR1 MGHDK, CDR2 SYGVNS. The V gene lost 1 base and the J gene lost 5 bases, with 12 bases spanning the gap. CDR3 length: 15 amino acids. CDR3 bases: TGTGCCAGCAGTGAATTCGGCGGAGACCATCAGCCCCAGCATTTT. This translates into CASSEFGGDHQPQHF.

This chain links TRBV19 with TRBJ1-2, with D maybe TRBD1 (5 bases). The germline V gene has CDR1 LNHDA and CDR2 SQIVND (reference sequence). V shed 4 bases and J shed 4 bases, with 22 bases lying between them. The CDR3 is 17 residues long. CDR3 coding DNA: TGTGCCAGTAGTAGGGGAAAATGGGACCAGGGCCCCTATGGCTACACCTTC. This gives the protein CASSRGKWDQGPYGYTF.

The chain combines TRBV28 with TRBJ1-5; the D gene is possibly TRBD1 (5 bases). V lost 8 bases and J 6 bases, leaving 23 bases between the germline ends. In germline, CDR1 is MDHEN, CDR2 SYDVKM. This CDR3 region has 16 residues. Here the CDR3 reads CASLGPGAGPRQPQHF. CDR3 in DNA: TGTGCCAGCCTTGGTCCCGGGGCCGGTCCGCGTCAGCCCCAGCATTTT.

The rearrangement links TRBV6-5 to TRBJ2-7; the D is unclear. The V gene lost 4 bases and the J gene lost 4 bases, with 8 bases spanning the gap. Germline CDR1 MNHEY, CDR2 SVGAGI. The CDR3 is made up of 12 amino acids. The CDR3 loop reads CASSSRLYEQYF. The CDR3 DNA sequence: TGTGCCAGCAGTTCACGTTTATACGAGCAGTACTTC.

The chain is built from TRBV7-9 and TRBJ1-5; 9 nucleotides align to TRBD1. The CDR3 sequence is 18 residues long. With 5 bases clipped from V and 1 base from J, the junction kept 12 bases outside the gene matches. CDR1 SEHNR and CDR2 FQNEAQ come from the germline V gene (reference sequence). CDR3 bases: TGTGCCAGCAGCGTGGGACAGGGACCTAAAGGAAGCAATCAGCCCCAGCATTTT. Its translation is CASSVGQGPKGSNQPQHF.

The chain combines TRBV29-1 with TRBJ2-7, with 9 positions matching TRBD1. This CDR3 has 12 amino acids. J was trimmed by 6 bases and V by 5 bases; bases with no gene match: 5. Germline V CDR1 and CDR2: SQVTM, ANQGSEA. The CDR3 bases are TGCAGCGTTACCGGGACAGGGTTCGAGCAGTACTTC. The encoded protein is CSVTGTGFEQYF.

The V call is TRBV25-1, the J call TRBJ2-1; D is unclear. Germline lookup yields CDR1 MGHDK and CDR2 SYGVNS. V gave up 5 bases and J gave up 6 bases, with 11 bases separating them. CDR3 length: 13 residues. CDR3 sequence: CASSPQRSNEQFF. The CDR3 nucleotides read TGTGCCAGCAGTCCACAGCGTTCCAATGAGCAGTTCTTC.

The chain has TRBV6-5 and TRBJ2-5; the D is unclear. The germline CDR1 and CDR2 sequences are MNHEY and SVGAGI. Trimming shortened V by 0 bases and J by 5 bases, and 1 base separated the two germline ends. CDR3 length: 11 residues. The CDR3: CASSYSETQYF. The CDR3 nucleotides read TGTGCCAGCAGTTACTCCGAGACCCAGTACTTC.

The chain combines TRBV5-1 with TRBJ2-2, with 11 bases fitting TRBD2. Germline V lookup: CDR1 SGHRS, CDR2 YFSETQ. V gave up 3 bases and J gave up 1 base; unmatched junction bases: 2. The CDR3 loop spans 16 amino acids. The CDR3 loop is CASSSGLAVNTGELFF. CDR3 bases: TGCGCCAGCAGCTCGGGACTAGCGGTGAACACCGGGGAGCTGTTTTTT.

The chain combines TRBV6-6 with TRBJ1-5; D perhaps matches TRBD1 (6 bases). With 7 bases removed from V and 16 bases from J, the gap between germline ends came to 17 bases. Germline CDR1 reads MNHNY; CDR2 reads SVGAGI (reference sequence). This CDR3 has 11 residues. DNA for the CDR3: TGTGCCAGCACAAATGCCGGGACACCCCATTTT. Translated, it gives CASTNAGTPHF.

The genes are TRBV12-3 or TRBV12-4 and TRBJ1-2; no firm D call. The CDR3 is made up of 13 amino acids. V was cut by 4 bases and J by 13 bases, with 19 bases left in between. For the CDR3, the DNA is TGTGCCAGCAGTTCCCCGACGGACTCACCGGGCACCTTC. It specifies CASSSPTDSPGTF.

The chain uses TRBV4-2 and TRBJ1-6, with a possible D match to TRBD1 (6 bases). The CDR3 spans 16 residues. Germline lookup yields CDR1 LGHNA and CDR2 YNFKEQ. With 1 base removed from V and 8 bases from J, the gap between germline ends came to 15 bases. The CDR3 sequence: CASSQVAGVDDSPLHF. The CDR3 region has the DNA TGTGCCAGCAGCCAAGTTGCAGGGGTGGACGATTCACCCCTCCACTTT.

This clone was seen more than once but under ten times. The V call is TRBV5-1, the J call TRBJ2-7, with a tentative D call TRBD1 (8 bases). The CDR3 covers 15 residues. V was pared by 2 bases and J by 1 base, with 13 bases between. CDR1 is SGHRS and CDR2 is YFSETQ in the germline V gene. This chain's CDR3 is CASSFGQGGSYEQYF. The CDR3 DNA reads TGCGCCAGCAGCTTCGGACAGGGAGGGTCCTACGAGCAGTACTTC.

V and J are TRBV5-4 and TRBJ1-6; D gene ambiguous. This CDR3 region has 15 residues. Trimming removed 1 base at V and 7 bases at J, with 12 bases between. Germline loops: CDR1 SGHNT, CDR2 YYREEE (reference sequence). CDR3 amino acids: CASSLSLGNNSPLHF. The CDR3 DNA is TGTGCCAGCAGCTTGTCTTTAGGGAACAATTCACCCCTCCACTTT. Supplemented by reference TRBV5-4 and TRBJ1-6, the full variable domain reads ETGVTQSPTHLIKTRGQQVTLRCSSQSGHNTVSWYQQALGQGPQFIFQYYREEENGRGNFPPRFSGLQFPNYSSELNVNALELDDSALYLCASSLSLGNNSPLHFGNGTRLTVT.

This rearrangement joins TRBV4-3 to TRBJ2-7; 9 bases match TRBD1. J gave up 5 bases and V 0 bases, and 11 bases lay outside the gene matches. The CDR3 has 17 amino acids. The germline gives CDR1 LGHNA, CDR2 YSLEER. Written as DNA, the CDR3 is TGCGCCAGCAGCCAAGATCCGGCGGGACAGGGCTACGACGAGCAGTACTTC. Protein product: CASSQDPAGQGYDEQYF.

The chain has TRBV7-3 and TRBJ2-5, with 11 bases matching TRBD2. The CDR3 has 15 residues. The trim removed 4 bases at V and 2 bases at J, leaving 3 bases unmatched. Germline CDR1 SGHTA, CDR2 FQGTGA. Here the CDR3 reads CASSSSGGRQETQYF. The CDR3 DNA is TGTGCCAGCAGCTCTAGCGGGGGGAGGCAAGAGACCCAGTACTTC.